One sample yielded the 4 T cell receptor beta chains listed below, sequenced in a study of regulatory T cells in long-lasting Graves disease (dated by TCRdb to the early 2020s). This sample's time point label indicates: newly diagnosed GD, antithyroid drugs for less than 3 months. For both TCR sequencing and RNA sequencing, RNA was extracted from PBMCs using TRIzol. To prepare the library, multiplex PCR was applied. The listed sequencing device is Illumina HiSeq 4000. To build TCR beta libraries, CDR3 regions were amplified by Arm-PCR using iRepertoire HTBI primers. TCRdb ran its own pipeline on the public reads, namely fastp trimming at Q25 and MiXCR clone calling, and kept in-frame beta chains. Duplicate CDR3 protein sequences are folded into a single record with the most common DNA and genes. The sample profile shows about 540,000 distinct CDR3 sequences; 13% of them were found once. The ten largest clones add up to 8% to 10% of the sample.

These data are also associated with another study on T cells in Graves' hyperthyroidism and ophthalmopathy.

The material was peripheral blood mononuclear cells (PBMCs), obtained at new diagnosis, from a patient treated with antithyroid drugs. These receptors came from a man aged 25-45 years with Graves disease. Donor details come from another sample of the same person, matched by shared clones.

In its sample, this clonotype was seen a few times. The chain employs TRBV27 and TRBJ2-7, with 10 bases fitting TRBD2. Germline V gene lookup returns CDR1 MNHEY and CDR2 SMNVEV (reference sequence). Trimming took 4 bases from V and 3 from J; bases not matched to a gene: 6. This CDR3 has 15 residues. The CDR3 DNA follows: TGTGCCAGCAGTTCCCTAGCGGGAGATGACTACGAGCAGTACTTC. It yields the protein CASSSLAGDDYEQYF.

The chain uses TRBV29-1 and TRBJ2-2, with a weak D call TRBD1 (6 bases). Trimming cost V 5 bases and J 6 bases, with 22 bases left between them. Germline V lookup: CDR1 SQVTM, CDR2 ANQGSEA. This CDR3 is 16 amino acids long. This chain's CDR3 is CSVLAPETGGPGELFF. DNA of the CDR3: TGCAGCGTTCTCGCTCCTGAGACAGGAGGTCCCGGGGAGCTGTTTTTT.

The count of this clonotype is one. The chain carries TRBV4-1 and TRBJ1-5, with D unresolved. Germline V CDR1 and CDR2: MGHRA, YSYEKL. The CDR3 contains 15 residues. V was clipped by 0 bases and J by 4 bases, with 10 bases between them. The CDR3 sequence is CASSQESHPNQPQHF. The CDR3 coding sequence is TGCGCCAGCAGCCAAGAAAGTCACCCTAATCAGCCCCAGCATTTT.

In this sample, this clonotype turned up many times. The J gene is TRBJ2-3, the V gene TRBV7-9; D gene unclear. V lost 1 base to trimming and J lost 4 bases, with 12 bases between them. This CDR3 is 15 amino acids long. In germline, CDR1 is SEHNR, CDR2 FQNEAQ (reference sequence). DNA for the CDR3: TGTGCCAGCAGCTTAGTGGCCGGTCCAGCAGATACGCAGTATTTT. Translation: CASSLVAGPADTQYF.